This TCR beta chain was retrieved from a study of T cell responses to AZD1222 COVID-19 vaccine. The CDR3 loop spans 13 amino acids. The germline CDR1 and CDR2 sequences are MDHEN and SYDVKM. Trimming took off 7 bases at V and 10 bases at J, with 17 bases between the two ends. Points from the study as a whole: CD4 TCRs covered the whole spike, strongest at regions 160-218 and 743-854. The study found Spike-specific TCR breadth and depth rose after two AZD1222 doses.

Profiled with immunoSEQ multiplex PCR; TCRdb holds only in-frame clones, not every one. The table shows around 210,000 clones, with less than 95% occurring only once. With regard to this clone: Its antigen remains unidentified.

The gene calls are TRBV28 and TRBJ2-1; D is undetermined. Here the sequenced sample was peripheral blood, taken 28 days after the second dose of the MenACWY control vaccine. This clonotype originated in an adult who received the MenACWY meningococcal vaccine as a control. CDR3 protein: CASTPSGLREQFF. In DNA form, the CDR3 reads TGTGCCAGCACCCCTTCCGGCCTGAGGGAGCAGTTCTTC.